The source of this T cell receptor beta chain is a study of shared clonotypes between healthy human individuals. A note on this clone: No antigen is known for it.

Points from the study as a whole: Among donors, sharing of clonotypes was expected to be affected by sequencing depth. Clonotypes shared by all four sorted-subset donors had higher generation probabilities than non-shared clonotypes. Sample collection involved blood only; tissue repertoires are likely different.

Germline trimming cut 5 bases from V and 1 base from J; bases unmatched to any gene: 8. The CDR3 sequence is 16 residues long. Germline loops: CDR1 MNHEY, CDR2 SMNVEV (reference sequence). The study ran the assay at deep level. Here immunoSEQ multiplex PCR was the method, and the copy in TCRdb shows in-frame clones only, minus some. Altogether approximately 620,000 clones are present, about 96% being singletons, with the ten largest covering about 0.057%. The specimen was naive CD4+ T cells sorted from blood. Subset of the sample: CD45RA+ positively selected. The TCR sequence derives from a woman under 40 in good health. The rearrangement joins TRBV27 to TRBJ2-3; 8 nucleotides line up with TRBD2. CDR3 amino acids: CASSLPSGSGTDTQYF. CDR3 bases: TGTGCCAGCAGTCTCCCAAGCGGGAGTGGCACAGATACGCAGTATTTT.